This T cell receptor beta chain was profiled in a study of human T cells and chemical hapten exposure. Germline CDR1 is DFQATT and CDR2 is SNEGSKA (reference sequence). The CDR3 is made up of 16 amino acids. Trimming cost V 0 bases and J 0 bases, with 12 bases left between them. Time point here: patch test 2, 6 weeks after DPC sensitization. The treatment was: therapeutic diphenylcyclopropenone sensitization with weekly scalp DPC. This clonotype has just a few counts. TCRdb reanalysed the RACE reads using MiXCR and keeps one entry per CDR3 protein. Among hundreds of thousands of distinct CDR3 sequences, just under 6.5% were seen once, and the ten largest hold roughly 5.4%.

The sequenced sample was whole blood, obtained in connection with sensitization to the hapten diphenylcyclopropenone (DPC). The V gene is TRBV20-1, the J gene TRBJ2-1; D assignment may be TRBD1 or TRBD2 (6 bases each). The TCR was taken from a woman under 30 with alopecia areata. Some clones in this sample may be carry-over from other donors' samples. The CDR3 here is CSARDRGVSSYNEQFF. The CDR3 DNA sequence: TGCAGTGCTAGAGATAGGGGGGTGAGCTCCTACAATGAGCAGTTCTTC.